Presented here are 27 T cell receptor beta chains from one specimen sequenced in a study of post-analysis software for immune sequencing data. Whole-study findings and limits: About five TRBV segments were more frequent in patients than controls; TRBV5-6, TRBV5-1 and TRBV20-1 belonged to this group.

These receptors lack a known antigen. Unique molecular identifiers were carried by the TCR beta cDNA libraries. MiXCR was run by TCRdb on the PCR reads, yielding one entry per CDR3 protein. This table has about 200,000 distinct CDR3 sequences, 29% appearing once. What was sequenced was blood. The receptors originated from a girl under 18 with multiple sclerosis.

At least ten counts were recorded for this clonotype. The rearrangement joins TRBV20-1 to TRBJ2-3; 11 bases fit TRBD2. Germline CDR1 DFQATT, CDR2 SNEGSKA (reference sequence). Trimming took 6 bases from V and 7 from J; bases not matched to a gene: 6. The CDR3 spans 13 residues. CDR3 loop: CSAQTSGINTQYF. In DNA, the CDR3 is TGCAGTGCCCAGACTAGCGGGATAAATACGCAGTATTTT.

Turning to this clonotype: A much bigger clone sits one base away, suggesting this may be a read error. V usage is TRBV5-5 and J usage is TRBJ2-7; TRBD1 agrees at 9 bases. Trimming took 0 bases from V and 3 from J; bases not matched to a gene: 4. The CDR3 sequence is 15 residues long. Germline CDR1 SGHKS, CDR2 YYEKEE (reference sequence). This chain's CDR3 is CASSLGQGVIYEQYF. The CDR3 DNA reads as TGTGCCAGCAGCTTGGGACAGGGGGTAATCTACGAGCAGTACTTC.

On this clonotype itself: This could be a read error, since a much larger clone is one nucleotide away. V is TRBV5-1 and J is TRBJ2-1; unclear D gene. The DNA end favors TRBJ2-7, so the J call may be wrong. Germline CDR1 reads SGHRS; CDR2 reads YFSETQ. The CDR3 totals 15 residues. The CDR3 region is CASSLSTQSYNEQYF. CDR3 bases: TGCGCCAGCAGCTTGTCCACACAGTCCTACAATGAGCAGTACTTC.

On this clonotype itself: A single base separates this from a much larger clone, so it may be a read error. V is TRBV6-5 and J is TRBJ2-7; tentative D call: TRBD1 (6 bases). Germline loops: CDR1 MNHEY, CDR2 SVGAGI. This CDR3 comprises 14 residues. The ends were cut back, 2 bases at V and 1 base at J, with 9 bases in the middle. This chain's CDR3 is CASSYSRGSYEQYV. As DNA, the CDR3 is TGTGCCAGCAGTTACAGTAGGGGGTCCTACGAGCAGTACGTC.

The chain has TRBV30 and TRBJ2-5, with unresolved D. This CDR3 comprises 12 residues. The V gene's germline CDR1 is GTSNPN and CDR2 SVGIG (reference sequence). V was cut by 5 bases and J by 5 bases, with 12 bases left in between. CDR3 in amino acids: CAWGIRKETQYF. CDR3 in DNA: TGTGCCTGGGGTATCCGGAAGGAGACCCAGTACTTC.

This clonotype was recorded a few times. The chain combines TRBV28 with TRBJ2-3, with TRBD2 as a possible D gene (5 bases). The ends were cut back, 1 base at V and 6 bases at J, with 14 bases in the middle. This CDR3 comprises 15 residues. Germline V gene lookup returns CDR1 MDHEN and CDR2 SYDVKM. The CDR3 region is CASSLSLIAGDTQYF. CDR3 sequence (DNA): TGTGCCAGCAGTTTATCGCTCATCGCGGGTGATACGCAGTATTTT.

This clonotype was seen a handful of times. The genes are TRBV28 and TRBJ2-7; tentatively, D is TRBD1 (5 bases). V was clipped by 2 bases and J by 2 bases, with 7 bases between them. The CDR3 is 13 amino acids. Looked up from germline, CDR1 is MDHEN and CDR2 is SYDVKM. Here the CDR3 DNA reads TGTGCCAGCAGTTTACCGACAGCCTACGAGCAGTACTTC. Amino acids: CASSLPTAYEQYF.

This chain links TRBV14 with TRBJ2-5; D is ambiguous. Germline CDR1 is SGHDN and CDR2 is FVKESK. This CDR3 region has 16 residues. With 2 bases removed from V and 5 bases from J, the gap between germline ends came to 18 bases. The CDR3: CASSQFEGWLGETQYF. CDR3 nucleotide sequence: TGTGCCAGCAGCCAATTCGAAGGTTGGCTGGGGGAGACCCAGTACTTC.

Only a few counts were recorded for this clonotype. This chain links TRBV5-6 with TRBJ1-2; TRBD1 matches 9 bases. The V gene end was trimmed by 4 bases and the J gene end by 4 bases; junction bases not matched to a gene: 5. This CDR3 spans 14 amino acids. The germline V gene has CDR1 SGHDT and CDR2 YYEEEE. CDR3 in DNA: TGTGCCAGCAGCCGCGGGACAGGGCGCTATGGCTACACCTTC. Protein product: CASSRGTGRYGYTF.

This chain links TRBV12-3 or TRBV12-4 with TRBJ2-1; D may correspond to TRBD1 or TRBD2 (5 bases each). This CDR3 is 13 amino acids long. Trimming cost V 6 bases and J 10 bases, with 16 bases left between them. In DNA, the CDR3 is TGTGCCAGCAGGTTAATGAGGGGTAGGGAGCAGTTCTTC. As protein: CASRLMRGREQFF.

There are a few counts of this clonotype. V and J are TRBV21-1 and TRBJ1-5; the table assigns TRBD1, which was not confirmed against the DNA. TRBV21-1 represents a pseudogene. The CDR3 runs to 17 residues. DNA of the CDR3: TGTGCCAGCAGCCCGACCGGTGCAGGGCAGGTGAATCAGCCCCAGCATTTT. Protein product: CASSPTGAGQVNQPQHF.

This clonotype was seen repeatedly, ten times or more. CDR3 in amino acids: CSAYGTVNEQFF. For the CDR3, the DNA is TGCAGTGCTTACGGGACAGTCAATGAGCAGTTCTTC. This chain links TRBV20-1 with TRBJ2-1; 7 bases align to TRBD1. The CDR3 length is 12 residues. V shed 5 bases and J 6 bases; nucleotides not matched to a gene: 4. Germline V gene lookup returns CDR1 DFQATT and CDR2 SNEGSKA (reference sequence).

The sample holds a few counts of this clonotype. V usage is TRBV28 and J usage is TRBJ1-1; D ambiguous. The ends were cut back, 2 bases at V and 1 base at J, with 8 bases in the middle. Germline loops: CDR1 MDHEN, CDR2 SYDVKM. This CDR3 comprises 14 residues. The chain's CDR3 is CASSLIQPNTEAFF. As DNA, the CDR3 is TGTGCCAGCAGTTTAATTCAGCCGAACACTGAAGCTTTCTTT.

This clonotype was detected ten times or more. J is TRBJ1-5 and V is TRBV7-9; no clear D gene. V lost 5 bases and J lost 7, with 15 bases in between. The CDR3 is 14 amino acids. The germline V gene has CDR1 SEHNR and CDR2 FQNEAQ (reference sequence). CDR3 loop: CASSRTVEGQPQHF. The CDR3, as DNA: TGTGCCAGCAGCCGGACGGTGGAAGGACAGCCCCAGCATTTT.

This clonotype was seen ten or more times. The chain's CDR3 is CASSWARTGPYEQYF. The CDR3 DNA reads as TGTGCCAGCAGTTGGGCTCGGACAGGGCCCTACGAGCAGTACTTC. This sequence joins TRBV28 and TRBJ2-7; 8 nucleotides agree with TRBD1. Germline trimming cut 4 bases from V and 2 bases from J; bases unmatched to any gene: 7. This CDR3 is 15 amino acids long. Germline V gene sequence: CDR1 MDHEN, CDR2 SYDVKM.

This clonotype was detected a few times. The CDR3 coding sequence is TGTGCCAGCAGTTTCAAAGGCGCAGATACGCAGTATTTT. It specifies CASSFKGADTQYF. This rearrangement joins TRBV12-3 or TRBV12-4 to TRBJ2-3; D unresolved. V was trimmed by 3 bases and J by 4 bases, leaving 8 bases between them. This CDR3 has 13 residues.

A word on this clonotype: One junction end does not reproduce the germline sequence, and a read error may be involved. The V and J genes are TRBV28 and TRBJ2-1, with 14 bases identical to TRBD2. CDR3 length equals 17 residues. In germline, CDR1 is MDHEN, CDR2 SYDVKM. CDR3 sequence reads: CASTITRGLAGDNEQVF. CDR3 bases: TGTGCCAGCACCATCACGAGGGGACTAGCGGGAGACAATGAGCAGGTCTTC.

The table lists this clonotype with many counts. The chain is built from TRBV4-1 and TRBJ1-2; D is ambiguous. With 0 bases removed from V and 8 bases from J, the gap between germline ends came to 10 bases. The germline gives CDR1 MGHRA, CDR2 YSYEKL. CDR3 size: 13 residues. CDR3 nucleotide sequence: TGCGCCAGCAGCCAAGAGGGTTCCAGGGGCTACACCTTC. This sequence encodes CASSQEGSRGYTF.

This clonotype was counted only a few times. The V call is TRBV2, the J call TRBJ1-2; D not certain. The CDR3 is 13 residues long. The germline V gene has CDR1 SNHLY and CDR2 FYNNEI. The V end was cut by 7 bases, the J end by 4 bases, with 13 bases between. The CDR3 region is CASTAGFGYGYTF. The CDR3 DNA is TGTGCCAGCACGGCGGGGTTCGGCTATGGCTACACCTTC.

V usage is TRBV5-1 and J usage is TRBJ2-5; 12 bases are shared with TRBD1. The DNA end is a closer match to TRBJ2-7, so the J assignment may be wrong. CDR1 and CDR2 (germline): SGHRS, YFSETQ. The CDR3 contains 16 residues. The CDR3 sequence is CASSPEGTGGLYEQYF. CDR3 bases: TGCGCCAGCAGCCCCGAAGGGACAGGGGGCTTATACGAGCAGTACTTC.

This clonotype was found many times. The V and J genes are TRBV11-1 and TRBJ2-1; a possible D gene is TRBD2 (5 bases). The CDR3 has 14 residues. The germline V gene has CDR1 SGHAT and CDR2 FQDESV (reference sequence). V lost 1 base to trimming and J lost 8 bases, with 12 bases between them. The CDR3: CASSLGLASDEQFF. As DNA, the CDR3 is TGTGCCAGCAGCTTAGGTCTAGCTTCGGATGAGCAGTTCTTC.

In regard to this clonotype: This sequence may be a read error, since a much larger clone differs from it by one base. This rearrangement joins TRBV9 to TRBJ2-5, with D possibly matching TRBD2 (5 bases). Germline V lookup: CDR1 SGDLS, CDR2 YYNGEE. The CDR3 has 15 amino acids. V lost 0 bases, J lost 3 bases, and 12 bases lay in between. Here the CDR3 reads CASSVGTGGEETQYF. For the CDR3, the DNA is TGTGCCAGCAGCGTAGGGACTGGCGGAGAAGAGACCCAGTACTTC.

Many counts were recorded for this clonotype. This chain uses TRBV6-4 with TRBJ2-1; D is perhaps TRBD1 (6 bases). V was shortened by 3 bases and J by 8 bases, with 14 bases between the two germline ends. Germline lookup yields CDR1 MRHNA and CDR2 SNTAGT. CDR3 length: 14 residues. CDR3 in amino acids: CASSEMSSGDEQFF. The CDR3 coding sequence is TGTGCCAGCAGTGAGATGAGTTCAGGGGATGAGCAGTTCTTC.

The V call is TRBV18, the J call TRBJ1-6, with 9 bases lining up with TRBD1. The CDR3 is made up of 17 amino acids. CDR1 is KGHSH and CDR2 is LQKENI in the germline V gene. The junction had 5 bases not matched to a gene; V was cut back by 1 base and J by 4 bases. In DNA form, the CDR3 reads TGTGCCAGCTCACCACGGGACAGGGCGCAGTATAATTCACCCCTCCACTTT. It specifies CASSPRDRAQYNSPLHF.

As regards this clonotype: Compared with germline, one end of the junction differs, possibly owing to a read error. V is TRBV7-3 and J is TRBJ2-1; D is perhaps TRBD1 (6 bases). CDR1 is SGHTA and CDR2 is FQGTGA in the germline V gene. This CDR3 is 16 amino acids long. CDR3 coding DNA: TGTGCCAGCAGCTTAATGGGGACACAAGCTTCGGTTGAGAAGTTCTTC. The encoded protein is CASSLMGTQASVEKFF.

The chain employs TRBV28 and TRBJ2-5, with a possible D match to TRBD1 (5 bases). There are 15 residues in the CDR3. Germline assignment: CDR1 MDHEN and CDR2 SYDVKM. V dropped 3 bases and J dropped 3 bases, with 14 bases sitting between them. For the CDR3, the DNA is TGTGCCAGCAGTTTCAGAGGTTCGACAGAAGAGACCCAGTACTTC. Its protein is CASSFRGSTEETQYF.

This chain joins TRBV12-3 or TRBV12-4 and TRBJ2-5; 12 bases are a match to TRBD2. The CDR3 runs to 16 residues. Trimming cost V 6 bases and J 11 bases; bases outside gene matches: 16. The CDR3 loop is CASSFRTSGVHYQQYF. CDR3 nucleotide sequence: TGTGCCAGCAGCTTCCGGACTAGCGGGGTACACTACCAGCAGTACTTC.